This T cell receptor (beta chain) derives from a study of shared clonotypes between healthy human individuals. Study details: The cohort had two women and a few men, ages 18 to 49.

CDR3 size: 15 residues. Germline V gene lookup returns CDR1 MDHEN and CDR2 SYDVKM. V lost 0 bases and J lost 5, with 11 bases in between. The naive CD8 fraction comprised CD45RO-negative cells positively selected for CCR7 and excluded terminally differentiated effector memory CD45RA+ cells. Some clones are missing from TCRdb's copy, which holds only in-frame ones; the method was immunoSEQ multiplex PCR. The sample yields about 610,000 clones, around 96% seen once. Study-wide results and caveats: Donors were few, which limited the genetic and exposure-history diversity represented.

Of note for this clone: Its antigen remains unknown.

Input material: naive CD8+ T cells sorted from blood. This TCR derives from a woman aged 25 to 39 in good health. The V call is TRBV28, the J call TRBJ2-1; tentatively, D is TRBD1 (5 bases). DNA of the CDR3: TGTGCCAGCAGTTTATGGCAGGGTCAAAACAATGAGCAGTTCTTC. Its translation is CASSLWQGQNNEQFF.